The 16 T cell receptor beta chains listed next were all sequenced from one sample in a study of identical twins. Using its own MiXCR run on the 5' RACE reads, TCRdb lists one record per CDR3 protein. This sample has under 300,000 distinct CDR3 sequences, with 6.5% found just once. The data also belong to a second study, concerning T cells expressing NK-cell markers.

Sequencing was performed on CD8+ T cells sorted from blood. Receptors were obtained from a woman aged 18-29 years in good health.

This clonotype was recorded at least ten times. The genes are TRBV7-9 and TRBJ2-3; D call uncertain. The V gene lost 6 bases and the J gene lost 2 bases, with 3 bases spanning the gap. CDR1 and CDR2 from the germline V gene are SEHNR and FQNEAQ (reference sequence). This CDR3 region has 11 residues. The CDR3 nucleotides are TGTGCCAGCAGTCCCACAGATACGCAGTATTTT. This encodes CASSPTDTQYF.

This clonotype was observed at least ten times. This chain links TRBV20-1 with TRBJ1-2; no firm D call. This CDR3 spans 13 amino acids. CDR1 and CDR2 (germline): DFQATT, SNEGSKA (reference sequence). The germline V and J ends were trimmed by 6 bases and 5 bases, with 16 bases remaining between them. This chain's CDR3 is CSAPSTTPYGYTF. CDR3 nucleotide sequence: TGCAGTGCCCCGTCCACTACGCCTTATGGCTACACCTTC.

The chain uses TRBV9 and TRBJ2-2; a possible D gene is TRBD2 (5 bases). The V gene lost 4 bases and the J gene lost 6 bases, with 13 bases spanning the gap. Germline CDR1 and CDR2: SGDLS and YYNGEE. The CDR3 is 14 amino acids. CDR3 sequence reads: CASSRGGVPGELFF. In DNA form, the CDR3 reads TGTGCCAGCAGCCGGGGTGGAGTGCCCGGGGAGCTGTTTTTT.

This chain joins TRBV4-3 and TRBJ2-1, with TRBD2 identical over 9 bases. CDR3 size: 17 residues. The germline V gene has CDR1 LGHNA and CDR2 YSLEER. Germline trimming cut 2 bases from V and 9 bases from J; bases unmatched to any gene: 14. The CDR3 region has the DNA TGCGCCAGCAGCCAACTGACTAGCGGTAAAAAGGGCAGTGAGCAGTTCTTC. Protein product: CASSQLTSGKKGSEQFF.

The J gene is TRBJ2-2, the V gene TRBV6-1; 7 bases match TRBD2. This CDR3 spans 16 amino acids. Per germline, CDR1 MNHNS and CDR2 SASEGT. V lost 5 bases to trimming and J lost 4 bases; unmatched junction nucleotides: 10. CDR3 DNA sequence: TGTGCCAGCAGTCTCAGCGGGGAGGGCAGCACCGGGGAGCTGTTTTTT. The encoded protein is CASSLSGEGSTGELFF.

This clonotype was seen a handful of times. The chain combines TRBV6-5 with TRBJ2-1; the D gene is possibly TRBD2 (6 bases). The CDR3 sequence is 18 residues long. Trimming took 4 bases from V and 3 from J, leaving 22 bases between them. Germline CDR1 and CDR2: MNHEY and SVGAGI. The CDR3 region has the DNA TGTGCCAGCAGTTCATCTCTAGCGCCTCTTCGGGGCTACAATGAGCAGTTCTTC. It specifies CASSSSLAPLRGYNEQFF.

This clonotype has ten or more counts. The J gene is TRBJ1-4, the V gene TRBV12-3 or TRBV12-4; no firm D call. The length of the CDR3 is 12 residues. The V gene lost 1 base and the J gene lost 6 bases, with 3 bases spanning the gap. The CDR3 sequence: CASSLDDEKLFF. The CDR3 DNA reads TGTGCCAGCAGTTTAGACGATGAAAAACTGTTTTTT.

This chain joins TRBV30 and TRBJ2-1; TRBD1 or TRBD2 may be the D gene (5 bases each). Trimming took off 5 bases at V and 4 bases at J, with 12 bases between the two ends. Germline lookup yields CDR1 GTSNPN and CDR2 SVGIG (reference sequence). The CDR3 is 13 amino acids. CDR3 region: CAWQGVGYNEQFF. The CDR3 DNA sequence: TGTGCCTGGCAGGGAGTAGGATACAATGAGCAGTTCTTC.

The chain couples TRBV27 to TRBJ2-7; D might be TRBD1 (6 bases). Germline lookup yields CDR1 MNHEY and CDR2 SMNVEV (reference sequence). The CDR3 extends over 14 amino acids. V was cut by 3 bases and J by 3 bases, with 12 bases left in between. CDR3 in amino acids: CASSLRQVGYEQYF. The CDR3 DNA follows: TGTGCCAGCAGTTTGAGACAGGTCGGCTACGAGCAGTACTTC.

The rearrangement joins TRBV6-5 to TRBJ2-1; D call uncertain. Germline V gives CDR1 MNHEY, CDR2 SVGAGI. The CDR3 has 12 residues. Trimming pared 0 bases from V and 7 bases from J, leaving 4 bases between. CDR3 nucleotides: TGTGCCAGCAGTTACTCGGATAATGAGCAGTTCTTC. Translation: CASSYSDNEQFF.

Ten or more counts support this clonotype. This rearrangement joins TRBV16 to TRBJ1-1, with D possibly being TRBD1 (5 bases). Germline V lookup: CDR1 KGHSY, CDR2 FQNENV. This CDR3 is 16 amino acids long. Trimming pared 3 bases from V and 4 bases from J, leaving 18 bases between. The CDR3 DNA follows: TGTGCCAGCAGCCAGAGCAGGGTGTTTTCGTCCACTGAAGCTTTCTTT. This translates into CASSQSRVFSSTEAFF. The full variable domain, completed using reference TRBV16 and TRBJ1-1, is GEEVAQTPKHLVRGEGQKAKLYCAPIKGHSYVFWYQQVLKNEFKFLISFQNENVFDETGMPKERFSAKCLPNSPCSLEIQATKLEDSAVYFCASSQSRVFSSTEAFFGQGTRLTVV.

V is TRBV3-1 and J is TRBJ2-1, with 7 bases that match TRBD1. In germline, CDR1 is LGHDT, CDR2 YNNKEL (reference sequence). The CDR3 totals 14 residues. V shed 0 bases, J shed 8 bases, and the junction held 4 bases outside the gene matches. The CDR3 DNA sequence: TGTGCCAGCAGCCAAGATCCAGGGGGATATGAGCAGTTCTTC. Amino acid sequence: CASSQDPGGYEQFF.

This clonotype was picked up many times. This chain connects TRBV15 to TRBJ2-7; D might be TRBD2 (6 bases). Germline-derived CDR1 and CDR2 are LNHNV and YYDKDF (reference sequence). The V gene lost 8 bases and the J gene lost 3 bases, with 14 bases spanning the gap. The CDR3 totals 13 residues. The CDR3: CATAGEVSYEQYF. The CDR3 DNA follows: TGTGCCACCGCTGGGGAGGTTAGCTACGAGCAGTACTTC.

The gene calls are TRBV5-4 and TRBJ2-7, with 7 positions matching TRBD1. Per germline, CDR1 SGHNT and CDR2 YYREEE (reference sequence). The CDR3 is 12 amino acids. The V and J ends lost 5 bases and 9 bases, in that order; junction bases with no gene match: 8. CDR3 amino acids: CASSWGQSGQYF. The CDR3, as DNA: TGTGCCAGCAGTTGGGGACAGTCGGGGCAGTACTTC.

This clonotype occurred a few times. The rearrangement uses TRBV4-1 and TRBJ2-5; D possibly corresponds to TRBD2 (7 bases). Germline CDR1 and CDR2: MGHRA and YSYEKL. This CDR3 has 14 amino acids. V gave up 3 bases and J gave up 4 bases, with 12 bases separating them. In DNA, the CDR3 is TGCGCCAGCAGCCACGGGGAGGGGGGAGAGACCCAGTACTTC. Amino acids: CASSHGEGGETQYF.

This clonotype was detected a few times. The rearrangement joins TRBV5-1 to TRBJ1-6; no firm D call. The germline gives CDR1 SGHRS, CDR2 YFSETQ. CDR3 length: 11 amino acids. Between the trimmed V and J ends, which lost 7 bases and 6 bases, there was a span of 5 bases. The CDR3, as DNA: TGCGCCAGCGGGCTTAATTCACCCCTCCACTTT. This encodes CASGLNSPLHF.